Listed below are T cell receptor beta chains from one sample, sequenced in a study of preoperative IRX-2 immunotherapy in early breast cancer. Produced via immunoSEQ multiplex PCR; TCRdb's table is partial and in-frame only. The table shows around 34,000 clones, with around 83% occurring only once. The material sequenced was lymph node tissue, taken from a patient treated with IRX-2 immunotherapy. These receptors were taken from a human donor with breast cancer. Each CDR3 is given with its conserved first and last residue. The D gene is left open where the match is weak. Size is stated for part of the rows, as once, few or many counts, or as a class when the clone is expanded.

D gene	clone size	V gene	J gene	CDR3 DNA	CDR3 protein
NA	NA	TRBV14	TRBJ2-7	TGTGCCAGCAGCCAACTTCAGGGGCCCTACGAGCAGTACTTC	CASSQLQGPYEQYF
TRBD2	NA	TRBV6-7	TRBJ2-1	TGTGCCACATGGACTAGCGGGGCCGAGCAGTTCTTC	CATWTSGAEQFF
NA	once	TRBV28	TRBJ1-2	TGTGCCAGCAGTTGGGGGGGAACCTCCTATGGCTACACCTTC	CASSWGGTSYGYTF
NA	NA	TRBV5-1	TRBJ2-7	TGCGCCAGCAGCCAGGTTCCGGGACCTCCCTGGGAGCAGTACTTC	CASSQVPGPPWEQYF
NA	once	TRBV5-1	TRBJ2-3	TGCGCCAGCAGCTTGGGCAGGGGAAGCACAGATACGCAGTATTTT	CASSLGRGSTDTQYF
TRBD1	once	TRBV18	TRBJ1-2	TGTGCCAGCTCACCGGCCGGGACAGGGGATTTTCTGCGTGGCTACACCTTC	CASSPAGTGDFLRGYTF
NA	once	TRBV19	TRBJ2-1	TGTGCCAGTAGTACAGCAGACTACAATGAGCAGTTCTTC	CASSTADYNEQFF
TRBD1	NA	TRBV6-8	TRBJ2-7	TGTGCCAGCGGACAGGGGTCCTACGAGCAGTACTTC	CASGQGSYEQYF
NA	NA	TRBV4-1	TRBJ2-1	TGCGCCAGCAGCCAAGGGCGTGGGAATGAGCAGTTCTTC	CASSQGRGNEQFF
TRBD1	NA	TRBV25-1	TRBJ2-1	TGTGCCAGCAGTGATTATGGTGCAGGGGGCAATGAGCAGTTCTTC	CASSDYGAGGNEQFF
NA	NA	TRBV28	TRBJ2-6	TGTGCCAGCAGGTCCCAAATCTCTGGGGCCAACGTCCTGACTTTC	CASRSQISGANVLTF
NA	few	TRBV6-8	TRBJ1-6	TGTGCCAGCGAGAGGTCTGCGAGGCGTAATTCACCCCTCCACTTT	CASERSARRNSPLHF
NA	once	TRBV6-8	TRBJ2-7	TGTGCCAGCAGTTACTCATCTGGGTTCCACGAGCAGTACTTC	CASSYSSGFHEQYF
NA	NA	TRBV29-1	TRBJ2-7	TGCAGCGTTGAGGTCGGTTCCTGGGAGCAGTACTTC	CSVEVGSWEQYF
NA	medium-sized	TRBV6-1	TRBJ2-7	TGTGCCATCAGTGAAGACGTATCCTACGAGCAGTACTTC	CAISEDVSYEQYF
TRBD1	NA	TRBV30	TRBJ1-1	TGTGCCTGCAATCCGGACAACAGGGGAACTGAAGCTTTCTTT	CACNPDNRGTEAFF
TRBD1	NA	TRBV11-1	TRBJ2-2	TGTGCCAGCAGATCCCCGCCGGGACAGGGATCCGGGGAGCTGTTTTTT	CASRSPPGQGSGELFF
NA	NA	TRBV5-1	TRBJ1-5	TGCGCCAGCAGCTTTGAATTGTCCAATCAGCCCCAGCATTTT	CASSFELSNQPQHF
NA	NA	TRBV29-1	TRBJ1-2	TGCAGCGTTGATCGGACCAACTATGGCTACACCTTC	CSVDRTNYGYTF
TRBD2	NA	TRBV28	TRBJ2-7	TGTGCCAGCAGTTGGACTAGCGGGGACTCCTACGAGCAGTACTTC	CASSWTSGDSYEQYF
TRBD1	once	TRBV28	TRBJ2-3	TGTGCCAGCAGTACAGGGGGCCTTAGCACAGATACGCAGTATTTT	CASSTGGLSTDTQYF
TRBD1	NA	TRBV29-1	TRBJ2-2	TGCAGCGTTGAAGGGACAGGGCCCGCGATGAACACCGGGGAGCTGTTTTTT	CSVEGTGPAMNTGELFF
TRBD1	NA	TRBV5-1	TRBJ1-4	TGCGCCAGCAGCTTGGCCCCCGGGACAGAGCCTCTTAATGAAAAACTGTTTTTT	CASSLAPGTEPLNEKLFF
NA	few	TRBV11-3	TRBJ1-3	TGTGCCAGCAGGTTACAGGTTACTGGAAACACCATATATTTT	CASRLQVTGNTIYF
NA	once	TRBV28	TRBJ2-7	TGTGCCAGCAGTTTGGGGGACACAATTACCTACGAGCAGTACTTC	CASSLGDTITYEQYF
NA	NA	TRBV19	TRBJ2-1	TGTGCCAGTAGTATAAGTTCGTACAATGAGCAGTTCTTC	CASSISSYNEQFF
NA	NA	TRBV6-8	TRBJ1-2	TGTGCCACCACTCAGGGGTATAACTATGGCTACACCTTC	CATTQGYNYGYTF
TRBD1	NA	TRBV29-1	TRBJ2-1	TGCAGCGCCGCGGACAGGGCAGGGGGCAATGAGCAGTTCTTC	CSAADRAGGNEQFF
TRBD1	few	TRBV30	TRBJ1-2	TGTGCCTGGTTGACCCGGGACAGGGATCACTATGGCTACACCTTC	CAWLTRDRDHYGYTF
NA	NA	TRBV18	TRBJ1-4	TGTGCCAGCTCACTAGAGACGGGTAATGAAAAACTGTTTTTT	CASSLETGNEKLFF
TRBD2	few	TRBV6-8	TRBJ2-7	TGTGCCAGCTGCGAGCGGGGGAATTACGAGCAGTACTTC	CASCERGNYEQYF
NA	NA	TRBV29-1	TRBJ1-2	TGCAGCGTTCAAGATAGGGGACACCGGGACGGAGGGACCTTC	CSVQDRGHRDGGTF
TRBD2	NA	TRBV28	TRBJ2-3	TGTGCCAGCATCCAACTAGCGGGGGGGCCAGATACGCAGTATTTT	CASIQLAGGPDTQYF
NA	NA	TRBV18	TRBJ1-2	TGTGCCAGCGCCGGGGGCGTTTATGGCTACACCTTC	CASAGGVYGYTF
NA	NA	TRBV29-1	TRBJ2-7	TGCAGCGTTCTTAGCGATTCCTACGAGCAGTACTTC	CSVLSDSYEQYF
NA	NA	TRBV28	TRBJ2-7	TGTGCCAGCAGTTCAGGTAATAACTACGAGCAGTACTTC	CASSSGNNYEQYF
NA	NA	TRBV19	TRBJ1-2	TGTGCCAGTAGTATAGGGGCCGGGTACTATGGCTACACCTTC	CASSIGAGYYGYTF
TRBD2	NA	TRBV18	TRBJ2-5	TGTGCCAGCTCACCACAGATAGCGGGGGCCGCCGTGGCCCAGTACTTC	CASSPQIAGAAVAQYF
TRBD1	NA	TRBV11-3	TRBJ1-1	TGTGCCAGCAGCTTGACAGGGGGAAACACTGAAGCTTTCTTT	CASSLTGGNTEAFF
NA	NA	TRBV15	TRBJ1-4	TGTGCCACCAGCAGAAAGGGGGACAATAATGAAAAACTGTTTTTT	CATSRKGDNNEKLFF
NA	NA	TRBV6-8	TRBJ2-7	TGTGCCAGCAGTTTGGAGGGGGCGACCTACGAGCAGTACTTC	CASSLEGATYEQYF
NA	NA	TRBV7-7	TRBJ1-1	TGTGCCAGCAGCCCCATGGGACGGGGCACTGAAGCTTTCTTT	CASSPMGRGTEAFF
TRBD2	NA	TRBV5-8	TRBJ2-3	TGTGCCAGCAGCTTAGGCCCACTTAGCGGGAGTGGGGTCCCAGATACGCAGTATTTT	CASSLGPLSGSGVPDTQYF